The entry below describes one TCR beta chain. V lost 5 bases and J lost 6, with 11 bases in between. The CDR3 is 11 amino acids. Germline V gives CDR1 GTSNPN, CDR2 SVGIG (reference sequence). This sample is drawn from a study of OX40 agonist ivuxolimab in advanced cancers. TCRdb's table, derived via immunoSEQ multiplex PCR, lists solely in-frame clones and lacks some. The sample has about 55,000 clones, approximately 91% seen once. Here the sequenced sample was CD4+ or CD8+ T cells sorted from blood, taken in a trial of the OX40 agonist ivuxolimab. The TCR was taken from an adult with an advanced solid tumor such as melanoma, head and neck, liver or kidney cancer. This chain joins TRBV30 and TRBJ2-7; D is uncertain. CDR3 coding DNA: TGTGCCTGGGGTCCTCTCCGCGAGCAGTACTTC. Translated, it gives CAWGPLREQYF.